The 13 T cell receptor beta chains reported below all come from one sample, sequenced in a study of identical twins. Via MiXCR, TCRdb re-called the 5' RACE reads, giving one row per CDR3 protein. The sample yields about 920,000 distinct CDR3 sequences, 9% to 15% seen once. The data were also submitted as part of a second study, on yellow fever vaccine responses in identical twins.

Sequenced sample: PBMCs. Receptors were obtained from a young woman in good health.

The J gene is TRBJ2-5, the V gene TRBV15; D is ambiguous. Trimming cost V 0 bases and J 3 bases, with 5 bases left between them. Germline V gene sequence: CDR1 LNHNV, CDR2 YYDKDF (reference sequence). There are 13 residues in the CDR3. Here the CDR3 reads CATSRDKEETQYF. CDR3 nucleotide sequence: TGTGCCACCAGCAGAGATAAGGAAGAGACCCAGTACTTC.

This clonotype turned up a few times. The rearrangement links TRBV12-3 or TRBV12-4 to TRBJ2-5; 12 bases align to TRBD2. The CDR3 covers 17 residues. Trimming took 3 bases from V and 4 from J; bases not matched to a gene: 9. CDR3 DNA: TGTGCCAGCAGTTTGACTAGCGGGAGTTCTTCGGCAGAGACCCAGTACTTC. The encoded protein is CASSLTSGSSSAETQYF.

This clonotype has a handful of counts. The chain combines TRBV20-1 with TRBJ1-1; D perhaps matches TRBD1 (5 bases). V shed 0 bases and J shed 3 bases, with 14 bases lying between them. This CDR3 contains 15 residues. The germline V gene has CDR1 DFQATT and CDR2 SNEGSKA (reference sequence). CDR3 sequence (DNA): TGCAGTGCTAGAGATGTGGAGGGGATGGACACTGAAGCTTTCTTT. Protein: CSARDVEGMDTEAFF.

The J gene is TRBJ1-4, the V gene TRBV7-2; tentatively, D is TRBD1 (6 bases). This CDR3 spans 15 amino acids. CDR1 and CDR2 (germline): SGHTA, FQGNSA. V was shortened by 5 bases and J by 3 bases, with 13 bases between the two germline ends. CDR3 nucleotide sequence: TGTGCCAGCAGCACCCGACAGGCGGCTAATGAAAAACTGTTTTTT. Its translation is CASSTRQAANEKLFF.

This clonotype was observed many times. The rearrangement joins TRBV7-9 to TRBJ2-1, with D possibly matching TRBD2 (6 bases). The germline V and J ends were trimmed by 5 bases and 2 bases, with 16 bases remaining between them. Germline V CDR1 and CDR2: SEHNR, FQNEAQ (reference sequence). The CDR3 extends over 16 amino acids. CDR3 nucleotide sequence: TGTGCCAGCAGCAGAATTAGCGGTGTAACCTACAATGAGCAGTTCTTC. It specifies CASSRISGVTYNEQFF.

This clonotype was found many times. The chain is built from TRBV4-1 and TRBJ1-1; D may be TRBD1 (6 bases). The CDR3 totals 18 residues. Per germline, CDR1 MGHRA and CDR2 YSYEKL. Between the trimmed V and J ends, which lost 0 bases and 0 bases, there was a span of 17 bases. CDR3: CASSQDRAGADMNTEAFF. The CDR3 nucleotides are TGCGCCAGCAGCCAAGACCGAGCAGGGGCTGACATGAACACTGAAGCTTTCTTT.

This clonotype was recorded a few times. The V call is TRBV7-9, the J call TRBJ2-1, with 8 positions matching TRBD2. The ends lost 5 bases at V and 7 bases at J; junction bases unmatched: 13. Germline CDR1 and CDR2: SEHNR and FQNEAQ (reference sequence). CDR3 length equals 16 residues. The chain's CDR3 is CASSIRSGSSLNEQFF. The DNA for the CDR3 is TGTGCCAGCAGCATAAGGAGCGGGAGTAGTTTAAATGAGCAGTTCTTC.

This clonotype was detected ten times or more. The CDR3 reads CASSFSSGDQETQYF. The DNA for the CDR3 is TGTGCCAGCAGTTTCTCTAGCGGGGACCAAGAGACCCAGTACTTC. The chain joins TRBV27 to TRBJ2-5; 9 bases align to TRBD2. The CDR3 totals 15 residues. Germline V lookup: CDR1 MNHEY, CDR2 SMNVEV (reference sequence). With 3 bases clipped from V and 0 bases from J, the junction kept 2 bases outside the gene matches.

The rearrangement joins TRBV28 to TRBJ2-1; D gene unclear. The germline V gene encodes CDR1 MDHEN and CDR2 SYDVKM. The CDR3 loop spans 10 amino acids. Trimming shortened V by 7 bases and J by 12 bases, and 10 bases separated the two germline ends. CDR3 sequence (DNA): TGTGCCAGCAATTCATTGCCGCAGTTCTTC. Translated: CASNSLPQFF.

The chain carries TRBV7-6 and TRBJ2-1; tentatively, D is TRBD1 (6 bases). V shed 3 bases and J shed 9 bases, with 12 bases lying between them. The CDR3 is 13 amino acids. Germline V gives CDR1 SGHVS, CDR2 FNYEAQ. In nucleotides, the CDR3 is TGTGCCAGCAGCTTCCAACAGGGTGGTGAGCAGTTCTTC. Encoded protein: CASSFQQGGEQFF. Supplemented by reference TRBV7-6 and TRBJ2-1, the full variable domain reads GAGVSQSPRYKVTKRGQDVALRCDPISGHVSLYWYRQALGQGPEFLTYFNYEAQQDKSGLPNDRFSAERPEGSISTLTIQRTEQRDSAMYRCASSFQQGGEQFFGPGTRLTVL.

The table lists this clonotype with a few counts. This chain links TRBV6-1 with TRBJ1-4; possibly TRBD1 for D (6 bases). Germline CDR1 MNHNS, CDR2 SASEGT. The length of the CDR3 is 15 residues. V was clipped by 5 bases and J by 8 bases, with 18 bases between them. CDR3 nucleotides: TGTGCCAGCAGTCCCACCTGGACAGAGGAGGAAAAACTGTTTTTT. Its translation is CASSPTWTEEEKLFF.

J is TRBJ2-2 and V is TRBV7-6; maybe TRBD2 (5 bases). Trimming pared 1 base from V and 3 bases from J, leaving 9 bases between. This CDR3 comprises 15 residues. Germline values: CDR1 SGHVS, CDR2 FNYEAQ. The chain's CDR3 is CASSLERRDTGELFF. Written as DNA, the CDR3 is TGTGCCAGCAGCTTAGAGCGGAGAGACACCGGGGAGCTGTTTTTT.

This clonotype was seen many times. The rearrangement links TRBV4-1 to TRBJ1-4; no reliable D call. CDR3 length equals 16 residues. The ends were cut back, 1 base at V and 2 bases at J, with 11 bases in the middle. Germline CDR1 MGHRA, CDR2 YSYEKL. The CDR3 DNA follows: TGCGCCAGCAGCCAAGGACCGCTCACCACTAATGAAAAACTGTTTTTT. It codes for CASSQGPLTTNEKLFF.